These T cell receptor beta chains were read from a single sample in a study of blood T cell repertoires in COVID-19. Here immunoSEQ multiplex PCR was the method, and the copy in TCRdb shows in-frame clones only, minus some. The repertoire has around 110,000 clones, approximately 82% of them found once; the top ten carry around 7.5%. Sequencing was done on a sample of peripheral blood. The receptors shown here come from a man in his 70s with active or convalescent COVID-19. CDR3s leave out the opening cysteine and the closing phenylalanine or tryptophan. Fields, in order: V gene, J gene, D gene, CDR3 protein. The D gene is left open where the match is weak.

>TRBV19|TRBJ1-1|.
ASSIFGEAGTEAF
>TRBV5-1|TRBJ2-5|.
ASSQWTNQETQY
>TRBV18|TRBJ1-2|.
ASSPRGGDGYT
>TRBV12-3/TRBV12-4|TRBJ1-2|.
ASSSQDYGYT
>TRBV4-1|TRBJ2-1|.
ASSQGPLIRMDNEQF
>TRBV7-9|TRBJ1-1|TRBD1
ASSPETGGQNTEAF
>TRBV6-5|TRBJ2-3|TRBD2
ASSPRTSGGDTQY
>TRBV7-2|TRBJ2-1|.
ASSLGLHNEQF
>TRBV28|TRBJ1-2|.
ASRTEILVSYT
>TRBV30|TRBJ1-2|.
AWSPMRYGYT
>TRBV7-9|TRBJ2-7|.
ASSLQAYEQY
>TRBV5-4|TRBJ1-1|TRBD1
ASSLGTGNTEAF
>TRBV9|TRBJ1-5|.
ASSATGLSNQPQH
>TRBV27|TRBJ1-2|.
ASRLGAGPPYGYT
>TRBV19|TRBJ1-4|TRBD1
ASSRQGDEKLF
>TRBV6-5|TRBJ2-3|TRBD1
ASSSRQGSTDTQY
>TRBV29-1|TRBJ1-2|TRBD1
SVDRGEGYT
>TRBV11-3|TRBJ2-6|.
ASSPSSGANVLT
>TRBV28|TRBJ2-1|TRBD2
ASNVLAGARNEQF
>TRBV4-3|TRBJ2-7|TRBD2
ASSQGGRLAEQY
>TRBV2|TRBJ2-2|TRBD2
ASSEARLAFANTGELF
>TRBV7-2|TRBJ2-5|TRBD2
ASSELAGYQETQY
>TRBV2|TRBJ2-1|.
ASSEEVAEYGNEQF
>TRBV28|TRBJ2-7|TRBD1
ASSLGTGGLYEQY
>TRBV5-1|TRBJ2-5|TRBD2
ASSSGLAGVFQETQY
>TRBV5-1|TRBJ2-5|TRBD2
ASSLAYLAGSETQY
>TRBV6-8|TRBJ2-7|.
ASRTLASSSYEQY
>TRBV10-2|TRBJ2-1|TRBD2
ASRGGTSGISYNEQF
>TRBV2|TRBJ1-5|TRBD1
ASSPLTGAGQPQH
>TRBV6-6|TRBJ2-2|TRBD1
ASSRGTGGRSYGGELF
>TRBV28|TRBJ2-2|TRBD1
ASRGGTGRRAGELF
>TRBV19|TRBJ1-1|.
ASSKWAKSVTEAF
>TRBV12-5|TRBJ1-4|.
ASGLMGIGGEKLF
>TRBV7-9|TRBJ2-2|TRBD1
ASSLRTGRGTGELF
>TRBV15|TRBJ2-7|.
ATSRDPRGGASYEQY
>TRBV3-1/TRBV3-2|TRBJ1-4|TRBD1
ASSPTGQGSGKLF
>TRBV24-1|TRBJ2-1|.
ATSDFRGSTEQF
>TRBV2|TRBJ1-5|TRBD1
ASSLGQVGQPQH
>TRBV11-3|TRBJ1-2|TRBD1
ASSPTRQGMNYGYT
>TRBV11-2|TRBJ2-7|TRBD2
ASSKIAGAGLSEQY
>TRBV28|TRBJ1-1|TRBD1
ASRRQGLNTEAF
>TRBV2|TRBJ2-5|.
ASSEDYGTQY
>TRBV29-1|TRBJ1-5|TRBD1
SVVTGVNQPQH
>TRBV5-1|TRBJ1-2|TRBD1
ASSFTGDPNYGYT
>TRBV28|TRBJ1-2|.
ASSSSFSGDYGYT
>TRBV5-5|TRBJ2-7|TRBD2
ASRIGLAGSYEQY
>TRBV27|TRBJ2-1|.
ASSARNEQF
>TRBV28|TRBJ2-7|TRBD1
ASSPAPTGSLNYEQY